One and the same sample provided the 32 T cell receptor beta chains below, sequenced in a study of monozygotic twins with inflammatory bowel disease (dated by TCRdb to the late 2010s). The method behind the library was 5' RACE. Sequenced on an Illumina HiSeq 2500. TCRdb reprocessed the reads and assigns one entry to each CDR3 protein sequence, leaving out DNA. Per the sample table, the count is approximately 330,000 distinct CDR3 sequences. Of the sample, roughly 2% falls within the top ten clones. Sequencing was carried out using blood. Receptors originate from a human donor with ulcerative colitis or Crohn's disease, or a healthy co-twin of an affected twin (not recorded which).

This rearrangement joins TRBV7-8 to TRBJ1-3; no DNA is available, so the TRBD1 call from TCRdb remains unchecked. The CDR3 spans 14 residues. Germline lookup yields CDR1 SGHVS and CDR2 FQNEAQ. This CDR3 reads CASSLGGDGNTIYF.

This sequence joins TRBV27 and TRBJ1-1; absent DNA, TCRdb's TRBD1 call cannot be checked. Germline values: CDR1 MNHEY, CDR2 SMNVEV (reference sequence). The CDR3 loop spans 11 amino acids. The CDR3 sequence: CASSGTTEAFF.

The CDR3 reads CAWRRSNTGELFF. This chain uses TRBV30 with TRBJ2-2. This CDR3 spans 13 amino acids. Germline lookup yields CDR1 GTSNPN and CDR2 SVGIG (reference sequence).

The chain uses TRBV9 and TRBJ2-5; TCRdb lists TRBD1, though no DNA is available to test this call. Germline V gene sequence: CDR1 SGDLS, CDR2 YYNGEE. The CDR3 runs 17 residues. The CDR3 sequence is CASSANLGGIYRETQYF.

The genes are TRBV28 and TRBJ2-5; TCRdb's D call, TRBD2, is unchecked because there is no DNA. Germline values: CDR1 MDHEN, CDR2 SYDVKM. This CDR3 region has 13 residues. The CDR3 loop reads CASTRGGGETQYF.

The chain is built from TRBV3-1 and TRBJ2-3; the TCRdb call, TRBD1, lacks DNA for checking. CDR1 is LGHDT and CDR2 is YNNKEL in the germline V gene (reference sequence). The CDR3 extends over 14 amino acids. CDR3 protein: CASSQRSRGDTQYF.

This chain uses TRBV7-2 with TRBJ2-5; TCRdb indicates TRBD1, and absent DNA this call remains unverified. The CDR3 has 15 residues. The germline V gene encodes CDR1 SGHTA and CDR2 FQGNSA. The CDR3 spells CASSLGQGETETQYF.

CDR3 amino acids: CASSLDTERYEQYF. The chain carries TRBV7-2 and TRBJ2-7. The CDR3 contains 14 residues. Germline V CDR1 and CDR2: SGHTA, FQGNSA.

This chain joins TRBV7-2 and TRBJ2-4; TCRdb lists TRBD2, though no DNA is available to test this call. Germline CDR1 SGHTA, CDR2 FQGNSA. The CDR3 has 15 residues. CDR3 sequence: CASSPGLGSQIIQYF.

This chain joins TRBV7-2 and TRBJ1-2; without DNA, the TCRdb call of TRBD1 cannot be checked. Germline values: CDR1 SGHTA, CDR2 FQGNSA. The CDR3 contains 14 residues. The CDR3 here is CASSLGGQGNGYTF.

The genes are TRBV25-1 and TRBJ2-7; TCRdb's D call, TRBD1, is unchecked because there is no DNA. The CDR3 spans 14 residues. Germline V gene sequence: CDR1 MGHDK, CDR2 SYGVNS. The chain's CDR3 is CASSGGGPVYEQYF.

The rearrangement links TRBV7-9 to TRBJ2-7; the TRBD1 assignment by TCRdb is unverifiable without DNA. The CDR3 is 14 residues long. CDR1 and CDR2 (germline): SEHNR, FQNEAQ (reference sequence). This CDR3 is CASSSSGTGGEQYF.

The chain carries TRBV7-2 and TRBJ2-1. The CDR3 is made up of 15 amino acids. Germline CDR1 is SGHTA and CDR2 is FQGNSA. The CDR3 loop reads CASSFPLASIDEQFF.

V is TRBV12-3 or TRBV12-4 and J is TRBJ2-2; the TRBD2 assignment by TCRdb is unverifiable without DNA. This CDR3 has 16 residues. The CDR3 is CASSRLAGGNTGELFF.

The genes are TRBV3-1 and TRBJ1-5; the TCRdb call, TRBD1, lacks DNA for checking. CDR3 length: 14 residues. CDR1 and CDR2 from the germline V gene are LGHDT and YNNKEL (reference sequence). The CDR3 here is CASSARGTGQPQHF. Supplemented by reference TRBV3-1 and TRBJ1-5, the full variable domain reads DTAVSQTPKYLVTQMGNDKSIKCEQNLGHDTMYWYKQDSKKFLKIMFSYNNKELIINETVPNRFSPKSPDKAHLNLHINSLELGDSAVYFCASSARGTGQPQHFGDGTRLSIL.

The chain combines TRBV5-1 with TRBJ1-1. Germline CDR1 SGHRS, CDR2 YFSETQ. The CDR3 spans 15 residues. CDR3 amino acids: CASSAVRGPYTEAFF.

The chain has TRBV11-1 and TRBJ1-1; no DNA is available, so the TRBD1 call from TCRdb remains unchecked. Germline V CDR1 and CDR2: SGHAT, FQDESV (reference sequence). The length of the CDR3 is 19 residues. The CDR3: CASSPSTGTGTNLNTEAFF.

This rearrangement joins TRBV5-1 to TRBJ1-3; TCRdb calls TRBD1, which cannot be checked without DNA. The CDR3 is 17 residues long. Germline V lookup: CDR1 SGHRS, CDR2 YFSETQ. CDR3 region: CASSSGQGGLAGNTIYF.

The CDR3 region is CASRPAQVAWNSPLHF. The rearrangement links TRBV27 to TRBJ1-6; no DNA is available, so the TRBD1 call from TCRdb remains unchecked. The CDR3 runs to 16 residues. Germline-derived CDR1 and CDR2 are MNHEY and SMNVEV (reference sequence).

The chain uses TRBV13 and TRBJ2-7; absent DNA, TCRdb's TRBD2 call cannot be checked. The CDR3 loop spans 13 amino acids. Germline V gene lookup returns CDR1 PRHDT and CDR2 FYEKMQ (reference sequence). The CDR3 spells CASRADGAYEQYF.

The chain has TRBV7-7 and TRBJ2-5; the TCRdb call, TRBD1, lacks DNA for checking. Germline CDR1 is SSHAT and CDR2 is FNYEAQ (reference sequence). The CDR3 contains 15 residues. The CDR3: CASSLRGVGQETQYF.

This sequence joins TRBV27 and TRBJ2-5; without DNA, the TCRdb call of TRBD1 cannot be checked. This CDR3 contains 14 residues. Germline loops: CDR1 MNHEY, CDR2 SMNVEV (reference sequence). The CDR3 reads CASSLSDRLKTQYF.

The chain is built from TRBV29-1 and TRBJ1-2. Per the germline V gene, CDR1 is SQVTM and CDR2 is ANQGSEA. The CDR3 loop spans 13 amino acids. This CDR3 is CSVAPGGNYGYTF.

The chain links TRBV12-3 or TRBV12-4 to TRBJ1-5. This CDR3 has 12 residues. CDR3 amino acids: CASSPENQPQHF.

The V gene is TRBV5-1, the J gene TRBJ2-7. The CDR3 is 13 amino acids. Germline CDR1 reads SGHRS; CDR2 reads YFSETQ. CDR3 sequence reads: CASSSDGPYEQYF.

The chain couples TRBV27 to TRBJ2-3; lacking DNA, the TRBD2 call made by TCRdb goes unchecked. Germline V gene sequence: CDR1 MNHEY, CDR2 SMNVEV (reference sequence). The CDR3 loop spans 17 amino acids. CDR3 sequence: CASSPYTTSGRRDTQYF.

The chain combines TRBV7-2 with TRBJ2-1; checking the TCRdb D call of TRBD1 is not possible without DNA. The CDR3 has 15 amino acids. Germline V gene sequence: CDR1 SGHTA, CDR2 FQGNSA. The CDR3 protein is CASSRTGQGAGEQFF.

The chain couples TRBV2 to TRBJ1-5; checking the TCRdb D call of TRBD1 is not possible without DNA. The CDR3 is 15 residues long. From germline, CDR1 is SNHLY and CDR2 FYNNEI. CDR3 region: CASSEDQTGGRPQHF.

The gene calls are TRBV6-5 and TRBJ1-4. Germline CDR1 and CDR2: MNHEY and SVGAGI. The CDR3 runs to 15 residues. CDR3 amino acids: CASSYLGSTNEKLFF.

The gene calls are TRBV6-5 and TRBJ1-5; TCRdb lists TRBD1, though no DNA is available to test this call. CDR1 is MNHEY and CDR2 is SVGAGI in the germline V gene. This CDR3 is 13 amino acids long. The CDR3 is CASWGRGSQPQHF.

V is TRBV9 and J is TRBJ2-3; the TCRdb D gene call, TRBD1, has no DNA to confirm it. Germline-derived CDR1 and CDR2 are SGDLS and YYNGEE. This CDR3 spans 15 amino acids. The CDR3 region is CASSVRGIGTDTQYF.

The V and J genes are TRBV5-1 and TRBJ2-3; TCRdb selects TRBD2, and the lack of DNA leaves this call unchecked. CDR1 SGHRS and CDR2 YFSETQ come from the germline V gene. The CDR3 covers 14 residues. The CDR3 sequence is CASRNEAGADTQYF.